This TCR beta chain originates from a study of cytomegalovirus exposure and HLA in healthy donors. Primers for the PCR totalled 60 Vbeta and 13 Jbeta. Method: immunoSEQ multiplex PCR; TCRdb's copy keeps in-frame clones and lacks some. The sample contains over 100,000 clones, about 61% of which appear only once. Study-wide points: In a later analysis, TCR beta V- and J-gene trimming showed a link to a missense DCLRE1C variant. In an earlier analysis, most TCR beta V segments were productive about 87% or about 30% of the time.

J gave up 6 bases and V 2 bases, and 2 bases lay outside the gene matches. CDR1 and CDR2 from the germline V gene are MNHEY and SVGAGI. The length of the CDR3 is 13 residues. About this clone itself: Its specificity is unknown.

This receptor was identified in a woman in her thirties or forties in good health and CMV-seronegative. The V and J genes are TRBV6-5 and TRBJ2-3; 7 positions match TRBD1. Material: PBMCs. CDR3 sequence: CASSYKTGDTQYF. CDR3 DNA sequence: TGTGCCAGCAGTTACAAGACAGGGGATACGCAGTATTTT.